This T cell receptor beta chain was captured by sequencing in a study of blood T cell repertoires in COVID-19. Study-wide background: Italy, Spain and the United States were the sources of the convalescent and acute COVID-19 samples. PBMCs, B-cell-depleted T cells, or T cells were the source of the cDNA or gDNA that made up the material.

Clones were sequenced by immunoSEQ multiplex PCR, and TCRdb holds only the in-frame ones, with some missing. In the table there are approximately 350,000 clones, 70% to 90% of which are singletons. During active infection, Seattle patients enrolled and were then monitored through disease. J was trimmed by 5 bases and V by 4 bases; bases with no gene match: 6. CDR1 LGHDT and CDR2 YNNKEL come from the germline V gene (reference sequence). This CDR3 region has 14 residues. The TCR was taken from a woman between 55 and 75 years old with COVID-19, enrolled during active disease. What was sequenced was peripheral blood. The chain joins TRBV3-1 (or the pseudogene TRBV3-2) to TRBJ1-2, with TRBD1 identical over 8 bases. CDR3 nucleotide sequence: TGTGCCAGCAGCCTCCAAACAGGGGGTTATGGCTACACCTTC. Protein product: CASSLQTGGYGYTF.